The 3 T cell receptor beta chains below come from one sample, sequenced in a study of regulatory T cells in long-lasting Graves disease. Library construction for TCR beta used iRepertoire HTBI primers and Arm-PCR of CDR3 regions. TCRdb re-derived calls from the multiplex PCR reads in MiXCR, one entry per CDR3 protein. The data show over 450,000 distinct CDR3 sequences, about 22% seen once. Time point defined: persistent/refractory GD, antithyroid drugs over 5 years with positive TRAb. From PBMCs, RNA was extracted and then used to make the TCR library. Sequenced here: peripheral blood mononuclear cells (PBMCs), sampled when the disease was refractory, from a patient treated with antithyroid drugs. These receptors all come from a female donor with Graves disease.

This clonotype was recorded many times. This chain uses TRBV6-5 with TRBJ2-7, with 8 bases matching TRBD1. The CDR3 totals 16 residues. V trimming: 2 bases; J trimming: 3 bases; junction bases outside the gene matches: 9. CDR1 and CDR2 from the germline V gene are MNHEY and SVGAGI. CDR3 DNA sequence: TGTGCCAGCAGTTACCTCCCGTGGACAGGGATCTACGAGCAGTACTTC. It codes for CASSYLPWTGIYEQYF.

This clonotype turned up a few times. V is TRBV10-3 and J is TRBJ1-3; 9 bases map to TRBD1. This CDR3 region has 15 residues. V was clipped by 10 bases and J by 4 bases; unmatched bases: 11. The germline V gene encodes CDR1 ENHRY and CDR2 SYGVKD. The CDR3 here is CASTGQGLGGNTIYF. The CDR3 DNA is TGTGCCAGCACCGGACAGGGGTTAGGCGGAAACACCATATATTTT.

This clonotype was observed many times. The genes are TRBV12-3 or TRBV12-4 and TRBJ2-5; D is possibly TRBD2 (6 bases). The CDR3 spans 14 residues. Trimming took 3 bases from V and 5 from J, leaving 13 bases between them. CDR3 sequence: CASSFGGIGETQYF. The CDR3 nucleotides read TGTGCCAGCAGTTTTGGAGGGATCGGGGAGACCCAGTACTTC.